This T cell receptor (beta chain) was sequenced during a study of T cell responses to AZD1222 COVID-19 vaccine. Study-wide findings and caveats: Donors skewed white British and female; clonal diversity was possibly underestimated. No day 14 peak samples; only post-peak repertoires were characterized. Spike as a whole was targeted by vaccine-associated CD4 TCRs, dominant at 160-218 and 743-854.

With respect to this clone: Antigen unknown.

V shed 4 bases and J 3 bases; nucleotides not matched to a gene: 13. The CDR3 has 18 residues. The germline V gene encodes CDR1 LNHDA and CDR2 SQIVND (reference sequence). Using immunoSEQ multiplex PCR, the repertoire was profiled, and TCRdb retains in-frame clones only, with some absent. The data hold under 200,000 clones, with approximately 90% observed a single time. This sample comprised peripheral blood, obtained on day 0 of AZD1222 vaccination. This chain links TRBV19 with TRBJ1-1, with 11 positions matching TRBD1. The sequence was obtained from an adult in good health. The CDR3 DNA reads TGTGCCAGTAGTACCCCCCCGGACAGGGGGCGGTGGGACACTGAAGCTTTCTTT. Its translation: CASSTPPDRGRWDTEAFF.